These T cell receptor beta chains were read from a single sample in a study of shared clonotypes between healthy human individuals. Data came from immunoSEQ multiplex PCR; TCRdb stores just in-frame clones and leaves some out. The table records almost 750,000 clones, roughly 72% of them present only once. Sequenced: memory CD4+ T cells sorted from blood. Receptor source: a woman aged 25-40 years in good health. Both conserved end residues are part of each CDR3. The order of the fields is D gene, clone size, J gene, V gene, CDR3 protein, CDR3 DNA. A D gene is named only where the DNA matches it firmly. Rows give clone size only sometimes, using once, few, many, or a class for an expanded clone.

D: .
size: many
J: TRBJ2-5
V: TRBV13
CDR3: CASSTGPNQETQYF
DNA: TGTGCCAGCAGCACGGGACCCAATCAAGAGACCCAGTACTTC

D: TRBD1
size: .
J: TRBJ1-2
V: TRBV2
CDR3: CASSPRDRQNYGYTF
DNA: TGTGCCAGCAGTCCCCGGGACAGGCAGAACTATGGCTACACCTTC

D: TRBD1
size: .
J: TRBJ2-2
V: TRBV15
CDR3: CATSSPPTGISGELFF
DNA: TGTGCCACCAGCTCCCCTCCGACAGGGATTAGCGGGGAGCTGTTTTTT

D: .
size: .
J: TRBJ1-2
V: TRBV6-1
CDR3: CATLKQGDPNYGYTF
DNA: TGTGCCACCCTAAAGCAAGGGGACCCCAACTATGGCTACACCTTC

D: .
size: once
J: TRBJ2-7
V: TRBV27
CDR3: CASAEQRGVYEQYF
DNA: TGTGCCAGCGCCGAGCAAAGGGGAGTCTACGAGCAGTACTTC

D: .
size: .
J: TRBJ1-4
V: TRBV5-1
CDR3: CASSPAPRSSNEKLFF
DNA: TGCGCCAGCAGCCCGGCCCCCAGGTCTTCTAATGAAAAACTGTTTTTT

D: .
size: .
J: TRBJ1-1
V: TRBV18
CDR3: CASSQIGADTEAFF
DNA: TGTGCCAGCTCACAAATCGGGGCGGACACTGAAGCTTTCTTT

D: .
size: .
J: TRBJ2-7
V: TRBV2
CDR3: CASSRLRGTYEQYF
DNA: TGTGCCAGCTCTAGACTTCGGGGAACCTACGAGCAGTACTTC

D: TRBD1
size: .
J: TRBJ2-5
V: TRBV5-1
CDR3: CASSSGTGLGKTQYF
DNA: TGCGCCAGCAGCTCCGGGACAGGGCTGGGTAAGACCCAGTACTTC

D: TRBD1
size: .
J: TRBJ2-5
V: TRBV10-3
CDR3: CATQGAGETQYF
DNA: TGTGCCACACAGGGGGCGGGAGAGACCCAGTACTTC

D: TRBD1
size: .
J: TRBJ2-2
V: TRBV11-2
CDR3: CASSLASGTGYFGELFF
DNA: TGTGCCAGCAGCTTAGCATCCGGGACAGGGTACTTTGGGGAGCTGTTTTTT

D: TRBD1
size: .
J: TRBJ1-1
V: TRBV5-1
CDR3: CASSLAGQGGGTEAFF
DNA: TGCGCCAGCAGCTTGGCTGGACAGGGAGGGGGGACTGAAGCTTTCTTT

D: .
size: few
J: TRBJ2-4
V: TRBV18
CDR3: CASSPFPGGLAKNIQYF
DNA: TGTGCCAGCTCACCTTTTCCTGGAGGACTAGCCAAAAACATTCAGTACTTC

D: TRBD2
size: .
J: TRBJ2-2
V: TRBV30
CDR3: CAWSLAEPFTSPYTGELFF
DNA: TGTGCCTGGAGCCTAGCGGAGCCTTTCACTTCCCCCTACACCGGGGAGCTGTTTTTT

D: TRBD2
size: .
J: TRBJ2-5
V: TRBV5-1
CDR3: CASSRAPVAGVSETQYF
DNA: TGCGCCAGCAGCAGGGCCCCGGTAGCGGGAGTTTCGGAGACCCAGTACTTC

D: TRBD1
size: .
J: TRBJ2-5
V: TRBV28
CDR3: CASRTGGVEETQYF
DNA: TGTGCCAGCAGGACAGGGGGCGTAGAAGAGACCCAGTACTTC